This T cell receptor (beta chain) was retrieved from a study of OX40 agonist ivuxolimab in advanced cancers. Study in general: From 23 to 79 years was the age range, with a mean of around 56 years, and about 78% were male. The study reported partial responses in three patients: one hepatocellular carcinoma, two cutaneous melanoma.

The table came from immunoSEQ multiplex PCR; TCRdb's copy has only in-frame clones and leaves some out. This table has some 87,000 clones, more than 70% appearing once. V lost 6 bases to trimming and J lost 0 bases, with 3 bases between them. Germline lookup yields CDR1 SNHLY and CDR2 FYNNEI. The CDR3 contains 11 residues. Blood specimens came from baseline, cycle 4 day 1, and cycle 7 day 1. The clonotype comes from an adult with an advanced solid tumor such as melanoma, head and neck, liver or kidney cancer. Here the sequenced sample was CD4+ or CD8+ T cells sorted from blood, taken in a trial of the OX40 agonist ivuxolimab. V gene TRBV2 combines with J gene TRBJ2-7; D is unclear. CDR3 sequence: CASRASYEQYF. The CDR3 bases are TGTGCCAGCAGGGCCTCCTACGAGCAGTACTTC.